This is a list of T cell receptor beta chains from one sample in a study of cytomegalovirus exposure and HLA in healthy donors. Here immunoSEQ multiplex PCR was the method, and the copy in TCRdb shows in-frame clones only, minus some. The sample records nearly 200,000 clones, 82% being singletons. The sample was PBMCs. The receptor source for this set is a boy younger than 10 in good health and CMV-seronegative. Both conserved end residues are part of each CDR3. A D gene is named only where the DNA matches it firmly. Some rows mark clone size as missing; the rest say once, few, many or name a class of expanded clone.

J gene,V gene,clone size,D gene,CDR3 protein,CDR3 DNA
TRBJ1-1,TRBV14,.,TRBD1,CASRNTGAPKAFF,TGTGCCAGCAGGAATACAGGGGCTCCGAAAGCTTTCTTT
TRBJ2-7,TRBV7-8,.,TRBD2,CASSLKPGLFYEQYF,TGTGCCAGCAGCTTAAAACCGGGACTATTCTACGAGCAGTACTTC
TRBJ2-1,TRBV6-5,few,TRBD1,CASSYSLGTGDGEQFF,TGTGCCAGCAGTTACTCTTTAGGGACAGGGGATGGTGAGCAGTTCTTC
TRBJ1-4,TRBV9,.,.,CASSAFGGTNEKLFF,TGTGCCAGCAGCGCCTTCGGGGGTACTAATGAAAAACTATTTTTT
TRBJ1-1,TRBV7-9,.,.,CASSLPPDKGEGKKAFF,TGTGCCAGCAGCTTACCCCCCGACAAGGGGGAGGGCAAGAAAGCTTTCTTT
TRBJ1-2,TRBV27,.,TRBD1,CASSFSGQGSRSYGYTF,TGTGCCAGCAGTTTCTCGGGACAGGGGAGTAGGAGCTATGGCTACACCTTC
TRBJ2-7,TRBV5-5,once,.,CASSLGAPFYEQYF,TGTGCCAGCAGCTTGGGGGCACCCTTCTACGAGCAGTACTTC
TRBJ2-1,TRBV7-9,.,TRBD1,CASSSGTGVFSLNEQFF,TGTGCCAGCAGCTCCGGGACAGGCGTATTCTCTCTCAATGAGCAGTTCTTC
TRBJ2-3,TRBV7-2,.,.,CASSSQLGDTQYF,TGTGCCAGCAGCTCGCAGCTAGGAGATACGCAGTATTTT
TRBJ2-1,TRBV9,.,TRBD1,CASSVGGGAVNEQFF,TGTGCCAGCAGCGTAGGAGGGGGCGCAGTCAATGAGCAGTTCTTC
TRBJ1-5,TRBV4-2,.,.,CASSQEQGRSSQPQHF,TGTGCCAGCAGCCAGGAGCAGGGGCGGTCTTCTCAGCCCCAGCATTTT
TRBJ1-1,TRBV18,.,.,CASSPRGTQNTEAFF,TGTGCCAGCTCACCACGCGGAACCCAAAACACTGAAGCTTTCTTT
TRBJ1-2,TRBV5-1,.,.,CASREESNYGYTF,TGCGCCAGCAGGGAGGAGAGTAACTATGGCTACACCTTC
TRBJ2-7,TRBV7-8,.,TRBD1,CASSWTGTGDYEQYF,TGTGCCAGCAGTTGGACCGGGACAGGAGACTACGAGCAGTACTTC
TRBJ1-2,TRBV7-9,.,.,CASSLVEREGGTF,TGTGCCAGCAGCTTAGTAGAAAGGGAGGGAGGCACCTTC
TRBJ1-3,TRBV19,.,.,CASLGWSAGNTIYF,TGTGCCAGCCTCGGATGGAGTGCTGGAAACACCATATATTTT